This TCR beta chain was identified in a study of T cells in Graves' hyperthyroidism and ophthalmopathy. This clonotype was detected ten times or more. Its antigen is unidentified. Exclusion of a patient resulted from uncontrolled infection, other autoimmune disease, pregnancy or lactation. The source of the PBMCs was 8 to 10 ml of fresh peripheral blood. The CDR3 loop spans 14 amino acids. Trimming cost V 1 base and J 7 bases, with 8 bases left between them. The V gene's germline CDR1 is LNHNV and CDR2 YYDKDF (reference sequence). RNA transcripts gave rise to amplified TCR beta CDR3 regions. The HTBI primer set was used in a first-round RT-PCR of the TCR CDR3. Each CDR3 protein gets one entry after TCRdb re-called the multiplex PCR reads with MiXCR. Of around 450,000 distinct CDR3 sequences listed, 15% to 19% are singletons. Findings of the study overall: Stable hyperthyroidism was separated from ophthalmopathy by a model based on 13 V-J features. Most clonotypes expanded in thyroid above 0.001 were likewise present in blood.

The sequence was obtained from a young woman with Graves' hyperthyroidism. Input material: blood. The chain uses TRBV15 and TRBJ1-6; D is undetermined. As DNA, the CDR3 is TGTGCCACCAGCAGAGGGGTTACCAATTCACCCCTCCACTTT. It encodes CATSRGVTNSPLHF.